Each of the 27 T cell receptor beta chains below was sequenced from the same sample in a study of blood T cell repertoires in COVID-19. Using immunoSEQ multiplex PCR, the repertoire was profiled, and TCRdb retains in-frame clones only, with some absent. The table lists about 270,000 clones, roughly 82% of them singletons. Sequencing was done on a sample of peripheral blood. The receptors were sampled from a woman of 80 years or more with COVID-19, enrolled during active disease.

The chain couples TRBV6-5 to TRBJ2-3; 8 bases line up with TRBD1. CDR1 MNHEY and CDR2 SVGAGI come from the germline V gene. V gave up 0 bases and J gave up 10 bases; unmatched junction bases: 9. The CDR3 runs to 15 residues. DNA for the CDR3: TGTGCCAGCAGTTACTCCCCACAGGGGGGTGAGGCGCAGTATTTT. It translates to CASSYSPQGGEAQYF.

The V call is TRBV7-2, the J call TRBJ2-3; D remains unclear. Germline V gene lookup returns CDR1 SGHTA and CDR2 FQGNSA. This CDR3 has 18 amino acids. V shed 5 bases and J shed 0 bases, with 21 bases lying between them. Written as DNA, the CDR3 is TGTGCCAGCAGCGCTATTCTCCCTAACCTCCTAAGCACAGATACGCAGTATTTT. It translates to CASSAILPNLLSTDTQYF.

The chain joins TRBV5-6 to TRBJ1-1; D perhaps matches TRBD1 (6 bases). The CDR3 consists of 16 residues. From germline, CDR1 is SGHDT and CDR2 YYEEEE. With 6 bases removed from V and 0 bases from J, the gap between germline ends came to 18 bases. The CDR3 nucleotides read TGTGCCAGCATCATTTTGGGGGGGACAATGAACACTGAAGCTTTCTTT. Amino acid sequence: CASIILGGTMNTEAFF.

The chain links TRBV18 to TRBJ2-5; maybe TRBD1 (6 bases). CDR3 length equals 14 residues. V lost 1 base to trimming and J lost 3 bases, with 9 bases between them. Per germline, CDR1 KGHSH and CDR2 LQKENI. The CDR3 DNA reads TGTGCCAGCTCACCACGGGACAAAGAAGAGACCCAGTACTTC. Translating gives CASSPRDKEETQYF. Full variable domain (outside the CDR3, taken from reference TRBV18 and TRBJ2-5): NAGVMQNPRHLVRRRGQEARLRCSPMKGHSHVYWYRQLPEEGLKFMVYLQKENIIDESGMPKERFSAEFPKEGPSILRIQQVVRGDSAAYFCASSPRDKEETQYFGPGTRLLVL.

The chain recombines TRBV30 with TRBJ2-4, with 8 bases matching TRBD1. V shed 5 bases, J shed 1 base, and the junction held 4 bases outside the gene matches. This CDR3 is built from 14 residues. The germline gives CDR1 GTSNPN, CDR2 SVGIG (reference sequence). The CDR3 DNA follows: TGTGCCTGGGGGAGACAGGGGGCCAAAAACATTCAGTACTTC. Protein sequence: CAWGRQGAKNIQYF.

This chain connects TRBV18 to TRBJ1-1, with TRBD1 as a possible D gene (5 bases). CDR3 size: 14 residues. Looked up from germline, CDR1 is KGHSH and CDR2 is LQKENI. V dropped 3 bases and J dropped 3 bases, with 11 bases sitting between them. The CDR3 reads CASSPLQEYTEAFF. Here the CDR3 DNA reads TGTGCCAGCTCACCCTTACAGGAGTACACTGAAGCTTTCTTT. The full variable domain, rest sourced from reference TRBV18 and TRBJ1-1, is NAGVMQNPRHLVRRRGQEARLRCSPMKGHSHVYWYRQLPEEGLKFMVYLQKENIIDESGMPKERFSAEFPKEGPSILRIQQVVRGDSAAYFCASSPLQEYTEAFFGQGTRLTVV.

This chain joins TRBV19 and TRBJ1-1; the D is unclear. The CDR3 contains 13 residues. Germline V gene sequence: CDR1 LNHDA, CDR2 SQIVND (reference sequence). V lost 9 bases, J lost 3 bases, and 14 bases lay in between. CDR3 loop: CASTPSEDTEAFF. The CDR3 DNA sequence: TGTGCCAGCACACCCTCTGAAGACACTGAAGCTTTCTTT.

V gene TRBV4-2 combines with J gene TRBJ2-5; TRBD1 might be the D (6 bases). This CDR3 contains 17 residues. Between the trimmed V and J ends, which lost 2 bases and 1 base, there was a span of 17 bases. Germline V lookup: CDR1 LGHNA, CDR2 YNFKEQ. CDR3 region: CASSQSTGTTTQETQYF. The CDR3 region has the DNA TGTGCCAGCAGCCAAAGCACCGGGACAACAACCCAAGAGACCCAGTACTTC.

This chain joins TRBV5-1 and TRBJ2-4; 9 nucleotides line up with TRBD1. V shed 3 bases, J shed 10 bases, and the junction held 5 bases outside the gene matches. This CDR3 region has 13 residues. Germline-derived CDR1 and CDR2 are SGHRS and YFSETQ. CDR3 nucleotide sequence: TGCGCCAGCAGCTCCGGGACAGGGCCGATTCAGTACTTC. It translates to CASSSGTGPIQYF.

This chain links TRBV28 with TRBJ1-3, with 8 positions matching TRBD1. The CDR3 totals 14 residues. CDR1 and CDR2 from the germline V gene are MDHEN and SYDVKM. The V gene end was trimmed by 3 bases and the J gene end by 5 bases; junction bases not matched to a gene: 3. The CDR3 DNA reads as TGTGCCAGCAGTTTTCGGACAGGGAGAAACACCATATATTTT. This translates into CASSFRTGRNTIYF.

This clone was detected only once. The chain recombines TRBV11-1 with TRBJ1-1, with TRBD1 matching 7 bases. Germline loops: CDR1 SGHAT, CDR2 FQDESV (reference sequence). J gave up 1 base and V 5 bases, and 4 bases lay outside the gene matches. The CDR3 length is 14 residues. The CDR3 DNA reads TGTGCCAGCAGCCACAGGGGTGGGAACACTGAAGCTTTCTTT. It specifies CASSHRGGNTEAFF.

This clone was observed once. The chain uses TRBV7-6 and TRBJ2-1, with TRBD2 matching over 11 bases. In germline, CDR1 is SGHVS, CDR2 FNYEAQ. With 1 base clipped from V and 6 bases from J, the junction kept 8 bases outside the gene matches. The CDR3 is made up of 17 amino acids. The CDR3 is CASSLGLAGGLPNEQFF. The CDR3 DNA is TGTGCCAGCAGCTTAGGGCTAGCGGGGGGTCTACCCAATGAGCAGTTCTTC.

The chain carries TRBV20-1 and TRBJ1-1; no clear D gene. The V and J ends lost 3 bases and 5 bases respectively, with 16 bases between them. Germline V gene data show CDR1 as DFQATT and CDR2 as SNEGSKA (reference sequence). This CDR3 has 14 residues. CDR3 bases: TGCAGTGCTAGTAACGTCGGGTATCGGACTGAAGCTTTCTTT. Translated, it gives CSASNVGYRTEAFF.

The V call is TRBV3-1 (or the pseudogene TRBV3-2), the J call TRBJ1-6, with 7 nucleotides matching TRBD1. Trimming cost V 9 bases and J 6 bases; bases outside gene matches: 5. The V gene's germline CDR1 is LGHDT and CDR2 YNNKEL (reference sequence). This CDR3 has 13 amino acids. The CDR3 sequence: CASGTDFNSPLHF. The CDR3, as DNA: TGTGCCAGTGGGACAGATTTTAATTCACCCCTCCACTTT.

The chain employs TRBV18 and TRBJ1-4; 8 bases fit TRBD1. The germline V gene has CDR1 KGHSH and CDR2 LQKENI. The CDR3 is made up of 15 amino acids. The V segment lost 2 bases and the J segment 3 bases; nucleotides outside the gene matches: 2. In DNA, the CDR3 is TGTGCCAGCTCACCAAGGGGACAGGCTAATGAAAAACTGTTTTTT. This sequence encodes CASSPRGQANEKLFF.

The rearrangement joins TRBV6-2 or TRBV6-3 to TRBJ1-4; D gene uncertain. V dropped 1 base and J dropped 0 bases, with 9 bases sitting between them. This CDR3 is built from 16 residues. Germline V CDR1 and CDR2: MNHEY, SVGEGT. The CDR3 loop reads CASSYYRAPTNEKLFF. The CDR3 region has the DNA TGTGCCAGCAGTTACTACAGAGCTCCAACTAATGAAAAACTGTTTTTT.

The chain joins TRBV28 to TRBJ1-2, with D hard to call. V gave up 3 bases and J gave up 8 bases, with 19 bases separating them. This CDR3 is built from 15 residues. Germline CDR1 MDHEN, CDR2 SYDVKM. For the CDR3, the DNA is TGTGCCAGCAGTTTCGGGTACTACGATGCTAGAGGCTACACCTTC. As protein: CASSFGYYDARGYTF.

This chain uses TRBV7-9 with TRBJ1-1, with a possible D match to TRBD1 (6 bases). Germline V gives CDR1 SEHNR, CDR2 FQNEAQ (reference sequence). Trimming cost V 5 bases and J 1 base, with 14 bases left between them. The CDR3 spans 15 residues. CDR3 residues: CASSPGGAGNTEAFF. The DNA for the CDR3 is TGTGCCAGCAGCCCGGGGGGGGCAGGGAACACTGAAGCTTTCTTT. Full variable domain (missing parts from reference TRBV7-9 and TRBJ1-1): DTGVSQNPRHKITKRGQNVTFRCDPISEHNRLYWYRQTLGQGPEFLTYFQNEAQLEKSRLLSDRFSAERPKGSFSTLEIQRTEQGDSAMYLCASSPGGAGNTEAFFGQGTRLTVV.

The chain uses TRBV5-5 and TRBJ1-2; 10 bases map to TRBD1. In germline, CDR1 is SGHKS, CDR2 YYEKEE (reference sequence). This CDR3 contains 14 residues. With V trimmed by 4 bases and J by 6 bases, 6 bases remained unmatched. The CDR3 bases are TGTGCCAGCAGCCGGGACAGGGGCGCACATGGCTACACCTTC. Translation: CASSRDRGAHGYTF. Using reference TRBV5-5 and TRBJ1-2 for the parts outside the CDR3, the full variable domain is DAGVTQSPTHLIKTRGQQVTLRCSPISGHKSVSWYQQVLGQGPQFIFQYYEKEERGRGNFPDRFSARQFPNYSSELNVNALLLGDSALYLCASSRDRGAHGYTFGSGTRLTVV.

V gene TRBV19 combines with J gene TRBJ1-2, with 8 bases that match TRBD1. This CDR3 is built from 16 residues. The V segment lost 5 bases and the J segment 5 bases; nucleotides outside the gene matches: 13. In germline, CDR1 is LNHDA, CDR2 SQIVND (reference sequence). DNA of the CDR3: TGTGCCAGTAGTTACTCCGGACAGGGTCCTTCATATGGCTACACCTTC. This sequence encodes CASSYSGQGPSYGYTF. Combining the CDR3 with reference TRBV19 and TRBJ1-2 gives the whole variable domain DGGITQSPKYLFRKEGQNVTLSCEQNLNHDAMYWYRQDPGQGLRLIYYSQIVNDFQKGDIAEGYSVSREKKESFPLTVTSAQKNPTAFYLCASSYSGQGPSYGYTFGSGTRLTVV.

This chain links TRBV7-6 with TRBJ2-7; D possibly corresponds to TRBD2 (6 bases). Germline V gene sequence: CDR1 SGHVS, CDR2 FNYEAQ. The CDR3 runs 13 residues. V lost 5 bases and J 1 base, leaving 9 bases between the germline ends. The chain's CDR3 is CASSRGRSYEQYF. The CDR3 DNA follows: TGTGCCAGCAGCCGGGGGAGGTCCTACGAGCAGTACTTC. Complete variable domain (other parts from reference TRBV7-6 and TRBJ2-7): GAGVSQSPRYKVTKRGQDVALRCDPISGHVSLYWYRQALGQGPEFLTYFNYEAQQDKSGLPNDRFSAERPEGSISTLTIQRTEQRDSAMYRCASSRGRSYEQYFGPGTRLTVT.

This chain uses TRBV2 with TRBJ1-5; 8 nucleotides match TRBD1. Germline CDR1 SNHLY, CDR2 FYNNEI. The length of the CDR3 is 16 residues. J lost 5 bases, V lost 4 bases, and 10 bases had no gene match. Here the CDR3 reads CASSVTGGRGHQPQHF. In nucleotides, the CDR3 is TGTGCCAGCAGTGTTACCGGGGGCAGGGGGCATCAGCCCCAGCATTTT. The entire variable domain, with the rest obtained from reference TRBV2 and TRBJ1-5, is as follows: EPEVTQTPSHQVTQMGQEVILRCVPISNHLYFYWYRQILGQKVEFLVSFYNNEISEKSEIFDDQFSVERPDGSNFTLKIRSTKLEDSAMYFCASSVTGGRGHQPQHFGDGTRLSIL.

The chain uses TRBV7-5 and TRBJ1-1; TRBD1, the table's D call, lacks a check against the DNA. TRBV7-5 is tagged as a pseudogene. CDR3 size: 13 residues. The CDR3 region is CARSPKPGHEAFF. The CDR3 bases are TGTGCCAGAAGCCCAAAACCGGGACATGAAGCTTTCTTT.

The chain uses TRBV5-1 and TRBJ2-3, with D perhaps matching TRBD1 (6 bases). V lost 1 base to trimming and J lost 7 bases, with 13 bases between them. CDR1 is SGHRS, CDR2 YFSETQ, per germline. The CDR3 has 14 amino acids. CDR3 in amino acids: CASSLTGNSYTQYF. The CDR3 coding sequence is TGCGCCAGCAGCTTGACAGGGAACTCATATACGCAGTATTTT. Full variable domain (remainder filled in from reference TRBV5-1 and TRBJ2-3): KAGVTQTPRYLIKTRGQQVTLSCSPISGHRSVSWYQQTPGQGLQFLFEYFSETQRNKGNFPGRFSGRQFSNSRSEMNVSTLELGDSALYLCASSLTGNSYTQYFGPGTRLTVL.

The chain joins TRBV7-2 to TRBJ2-2; 7 bases line up with TRBD1. The CDR3 consists of 14 residues. Per the germline V gene, CDR1 is SGHTA and CDR2 is FQGNSA. Trimming cost V 3 bases and J 4 bases; bases outside gene matches: 2. The CDR3 spells CASSFSGGTGELFF. CDR3 coding DNA: TGTGCCAGCAGCTTCTCAGGGGGCACCGGGGAGCTGTTTTTT.

The chain employs TRBV5-6 and TRBJ1-3; no definite D call. V was shortened by 0 bases and J by 0 bases, with 7 bases between the two germline ends. This CDR3 has 15 residues. Germline values: CDR1 SGHDT, CDR2 YYEEEE. The CDR3 nucleotides are TGTGCCAGCAGCTTGGGCAGTTACTCTGGAAACACCATATATTTT. Its protein product is CASSLGSYSGNTIYF.

The table lists this clone with a few counts. The chain combines TRBV19 with TRBJ2-1; the match to TRBD1 covers 9 bases. The CDR3 covers 14 residues. The trim removed 6 bases at V and 10 bases at J, leaving 10 bases unmatched. Germline CDR1 LNHDA, CDR2 SQIVND (reference sequence). The CDR3 bases are TGTGCCAGTAGCCCGGGACAGGGAATAGGGGAGCAGTTCTTC. It encodes CASSPGQGIGEQFF.